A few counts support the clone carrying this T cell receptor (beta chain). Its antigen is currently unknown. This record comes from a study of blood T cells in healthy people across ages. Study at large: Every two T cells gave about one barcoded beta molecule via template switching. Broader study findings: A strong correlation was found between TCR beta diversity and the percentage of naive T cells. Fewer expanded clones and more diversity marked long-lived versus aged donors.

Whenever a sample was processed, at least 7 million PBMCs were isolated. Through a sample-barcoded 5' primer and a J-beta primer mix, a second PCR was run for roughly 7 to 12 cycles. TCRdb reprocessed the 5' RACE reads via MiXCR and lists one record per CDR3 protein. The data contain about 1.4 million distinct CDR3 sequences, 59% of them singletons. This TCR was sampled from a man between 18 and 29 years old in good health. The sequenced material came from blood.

The CDR3 loop is CSASADRSYGYTF. CDR3 DNA sequence: TGCAGTGCTAGTGCGGACAGAAGCTATGGCTACACCTTC. This chain connects TRBV20-1 to TRBJ1-2; D might be TRBD1 (6 bases). Germline CDR1 is DFQATT and CDR2 is SNEGSKA (reference sequence). The CDR3 consists of 13 residues. V lost 3 bases and J lost 4, with 12 bases in between.